This is a list of T cell receptor beta chains from one sample in a study of cytomegalovirus exposure and HLA in healthy donors. Generated by immunoSEQ multiplex PCR, the TCRdb table keeps only in-frame clones and is missing some. The sample has about 140,000 clones, around 81% seen once; the top ten hold around 2.5%. The material sequenced was PBMCs. The receptors shown here come from a man aged 50 to 60 in good health and CMV-seronegative. The CDR3 runs from the conserved cysteine through the conserved F or W. The D gene is left open where the match is weak. Only part of the rows carry a size: once, few, many, or a class if the clone is expanded.

TRBD1,TRBJ2-2,TRBV2,few,CASRRIQGHTGELFF,TGTGCCAGCAGGCGGATACAGGGGCACACCGGGGAGCTGTTTTTT
TRBD1,TRBJ1-1,TRBV4-1,.,CASSRDRANTEAFF,TGCGCCAGCAGCCGAGACAGGGCTAACACTGAAGCTTTCTTT
TRBD2,TRBJ2-3,TRBV5-6,.,CASTLPGGYTDTQYF,TGTGCCAGCACTCTCCCCGGGGGGTACACAGATACGCAGTATTTT
.,TRBJ2-3,TRBV11-2,.,CASSSPGVASTDTQYF,TGTGCCAGCAGCTCCCCGGGGGTAGCGAGCACAGATACGCAGTATTTT
TRBD1,TRBJ1-5,TRBV2,.,CASSRETGGNQPQHF,TGTGCCAGCAGTCGAGAGACAGGGGGGAATCAGCCCCAGCATTTT
.,TRBJ2-7,TRBV4-1,.,CASSQGSGTRAEQYF,TGCGCCAGCAGCCAGGGCTCCGGGACTCGGGCCGAGCAGTACTTC
TRBD1,TRBJ2-7,TRBV30,.,CAWTAGTGYEQYF,TGTGCCTGGACAGCCGGGACAGGCTACGAGCAGTACTTC
.,TRBJ1-2,TRBV15,.,CATSSGDYGYTF,TGTGCCACCAGCAGCGGGGACTATGGCTACACCTTC
TRBD1,TRBJ1-2,TRBV5-1,.,CASSDGTVTNYGYTF,TGCGCCAGCAGTGATGGGACAGTGACTAACTATGGCTACACCTTC
.,TRBJ2-2,TRBV29-1,.,CSVEGGRGNTGELFF,TGCAGCGTTGAGGGTGGCAGGGGGAACACCGGGGAGCTGTTTTTT
TRBD1,TRBJ1-2,TRBV28,.,CASSSTATGGDGYTF,TGTGCCAGCAGTTCAACTGCCACAGGGGGCGATGGCTACACCTTC
.,TRBJ2-1,TRBV5-6,.,CASSLIRAGPYNEQFF,TGTGCCAGCAGCTTGATTCGCGCGGGGCCCTACAATGAGCAGTTCTTC
TRBD1,TRBJ2-7,TRBV29-1,.,CSVRQGSAYEQYF,TGCAGCGTACGACAGGGGTCCGCCTACGAGCAGTACTTC
TRBD2,TRBJ2-1,TRBV2,few,CASSISGALNEQFF,TGTGCCAGCAGTATCAGCGGGGCTTTAAATGAGCAGTTCTTC
TRBD1,TRBJ1-2,TRBV5-4,.,CASSFGQGLANYGYTF,TGTGCCAGCAGCTTCGGACAGGGCTTAGCTAACTATGGCTACACCTTC
.,TRBJ1-4,TRBV30,.,CAWSVIGDGEKLFF,TGTGCCTGGAGTGTCATAGGGGATGGCGAAAAACTGTTTTTT
TRBD1,TRBJ2-7,TRBV29-1,few,CSVEGAAGRQGAREQYF,TGCAGCGTTGAAGGGGCCGCTGGAAGACAGGGGGCGCGGGAGCAGTACTTC
.,TRBJ1-2,TRBV7-9,.,CASSLEGGLGYGYTF,TGTGCCAGCAGCTTAGAAGGGGGTCTAGGCTATGGCTACACCTTC
.,TRBJ2-2,TRBV1,.,CTSSQEEARRVGELFF,TGCACCAGCAGCCAAGAAGAGGCTAGACGGGTCGGGGAGCTGTTTTTT
TRBD1,TRBJ2-6,TRBV5-6,.,CASSAPDRGAGANVLTF,TGTGCCAGCAGCGCCCCGGACAGGGGGGCTGGGGCCAACGTCCTGACTTTC
TRBD2,TRBJ2-3,TRBV10-1,.,CASSEAGRTDTQYF,TGCGCCAGCAGTGAAGCGGGACGCACAGATACGCAGTATTTT
TRBD1,TRBJ1-4,TRBV7-9,few,CASSWKEQGWVEKLFF,TGTGCCAGCAGCTGGAAAGAACAGGGGTGGGTTGAAAAACTGTTTTTT
TRBD2,TRBJ2-3,TRBV4-1,.,CASSQPFTSGRDTQYF,TGCGCCAGCAGCCAGCCCTTTACTAGCGGGAGGGATACGCAGTATTTT
.,TRBJ1-4,TRBV4-1,.,CASSQEVREAKLFF,TGCGCCAGCAGCCAAGAGGTCAGGGAGGCGAAACTGTTTTTT
.,TRBJ1-5,TRBV2,.,CASSEGKVRGQPQHF,TGTGCCAGCAGTGAAGGGAAGGTACGGGGGCAGCCCCAGCATTTT
.,TRBJ1-3,TRBV2,.,CASRGGFSGNTIYF,TGTGCCAGTCGAGGGGGATTCTCTGGAAACACCATATATTTT
TRBD1,TRBJ1-1,TRBV5-1,.,CASSLGVYTPGQGSARLVNTEAFF,TGCGCCAGCAGCTTGGGGGTTTACACACCGGGACAGGGGTCCGCAAGGTTGGTGAACACTGAAGCTTTCTTT
TRBD1,TRBJ1-1,TRBV27,few,CASSVRGHITEAFF,TGTGCCAGCAGTGTCAGGGGGCATATCACTGAAGCTTTCTTT
.,TRBJ1-1,TRBV5-1,.,CASSLNRVGTEAFF,TGCGCCAGCAGCTTGAACAGGGTGGGCACTGAAGCTTTCTTT
.,TRBJ1-2,TRBV6-1,.,CASRPQGVVNYGYTF,TGTGCCAGCAGACCACAGGGAGTTGTTAACTATGGCTACACCTTC
.,TRBJ2-1,TRBV25-1,.,CATRHTFYNEQFF,TGTGCCACCCGACATACTTTCTACAATGAGCAGTTCTTC
.,TRBJ1-6,TRBV19,.,CASTLQAYNSPLHF,TGTGCCAGTACTCTGCAGGCTTATAATTCACCCCTCCACTTT
.,TRBJ2-3,TRBV7-2,.,CASSLVGRSTDTQYF,TGTGCCAGCAGCTTAGTAGGCAGGAGCACAGATACGCAGTATTTT
TRBD1,TRBJ2-5,TRBV7-3,.,CASSLIGTGGETQYF,TGTGCCAGCAGCTTAATCGGAACAGGGGGAGAGACCCAGTACTTC